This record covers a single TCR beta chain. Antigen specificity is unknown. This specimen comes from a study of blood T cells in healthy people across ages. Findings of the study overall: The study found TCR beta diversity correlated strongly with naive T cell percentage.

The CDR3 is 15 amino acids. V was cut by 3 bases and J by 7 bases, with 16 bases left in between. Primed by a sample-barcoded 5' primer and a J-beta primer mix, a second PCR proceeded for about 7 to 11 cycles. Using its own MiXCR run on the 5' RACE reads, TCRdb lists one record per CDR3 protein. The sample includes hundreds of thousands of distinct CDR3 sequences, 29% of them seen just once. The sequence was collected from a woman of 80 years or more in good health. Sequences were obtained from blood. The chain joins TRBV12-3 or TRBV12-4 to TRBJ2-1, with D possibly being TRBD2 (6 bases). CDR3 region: CASSLERALKNEQFF. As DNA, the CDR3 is TGTGCCAGCAGTTTGGAGCGGGCCTTGAAGAATGAGCAGTTCTTC.